This T cell receptor beta chain was recorded in a study of cytomegalovirus exposure and HLA in healthy donors. Details on this clone: Its antigen is not known.

Study results and caveats: The study listed some 160 cytomegalovirus-associated TCR beta chains. Reports credit the classifier with highly specific, highly sensitive diagnosis of cytomegalovirus status.

Separate from the approximately 670-subject first cohort was the approximately 120-subject validation cohort, to which the donors belonged. Only in-frame clones appear in the TCRdb table, and some are missing; sequencing was by immunoSEQ multiplex PCR. The sample consists of 100,000 or so clones, roughly 86% of them appearing once. The sample taken for sequencing was PBMCs. This receptor was obtained from a young woman in good health and CMV-seropositive.

DNA for the CDR3: TGTGCCAGCAGCCCAGGGACAGCCCCAGAGACCCAGTACTTC. The encoded protein is CASSPGTAPETQYF. The chain employs TRBV9 and TRBJ2-5; 7 nucleotides agree with TRBD1. The J segment lost 4 bases and the V segment lost 4 bases, leaving 7 bases of the junction unmatched. This CDR3 comprises 14 residues. Germline V gene lookup returns CDR1 SGDLS and CDR2 YYNGEE.